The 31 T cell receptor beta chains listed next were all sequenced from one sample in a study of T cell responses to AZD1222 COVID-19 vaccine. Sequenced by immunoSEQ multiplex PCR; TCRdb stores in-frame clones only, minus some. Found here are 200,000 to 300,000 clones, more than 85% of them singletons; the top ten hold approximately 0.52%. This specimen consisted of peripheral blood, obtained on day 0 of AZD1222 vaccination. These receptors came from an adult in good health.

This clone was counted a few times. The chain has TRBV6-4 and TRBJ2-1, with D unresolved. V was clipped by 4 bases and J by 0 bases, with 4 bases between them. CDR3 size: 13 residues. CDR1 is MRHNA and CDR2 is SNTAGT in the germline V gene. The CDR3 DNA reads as TGTGCCAGCAGTGGGAGCTCCTACAATGAGCAGTTCTTC. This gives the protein CASSGSSYNEQFF.

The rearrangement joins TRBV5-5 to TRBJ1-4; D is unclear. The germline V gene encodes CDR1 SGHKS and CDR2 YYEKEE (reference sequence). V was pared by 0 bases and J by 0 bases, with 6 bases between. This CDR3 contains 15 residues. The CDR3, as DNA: TGTGCCAGCAGCTTGGAGCAGTCAACTAATGAAAAACTGTTTTTT. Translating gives CASSLEQSTNEKLFF.

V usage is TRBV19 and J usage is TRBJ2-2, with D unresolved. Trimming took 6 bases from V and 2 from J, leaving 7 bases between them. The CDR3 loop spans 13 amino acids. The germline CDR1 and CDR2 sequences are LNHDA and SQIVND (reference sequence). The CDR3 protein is CASSLYNTGELFF. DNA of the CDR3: TGTGCCAGTAGCCTATATAACACCGGGGAGCTGTTTTTT. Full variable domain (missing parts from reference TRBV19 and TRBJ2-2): DGGITQSPKYLFRKEGQNVTLSCEQNLNHDAMYWYRQDPGQGLRLIYYSQIVNDFQKGDIAEGYSVSREKKESFPLTVTSAQKNPTAFYLCASSLYNTGELFFGEGSRLTVL.

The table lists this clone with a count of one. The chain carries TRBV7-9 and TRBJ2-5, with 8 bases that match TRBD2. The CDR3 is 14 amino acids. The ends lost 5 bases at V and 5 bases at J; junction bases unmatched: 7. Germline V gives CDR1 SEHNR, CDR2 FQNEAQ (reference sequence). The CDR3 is CASSPGGTIETQYF. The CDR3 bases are TGTGCCAGCAGCCCGGGGGGGACTATTGAGACCCAGTACTTC.

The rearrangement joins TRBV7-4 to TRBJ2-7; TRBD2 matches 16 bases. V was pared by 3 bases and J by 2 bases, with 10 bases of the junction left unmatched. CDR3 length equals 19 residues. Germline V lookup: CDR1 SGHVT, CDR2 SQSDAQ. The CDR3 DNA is TGTGCCAGCAGCTTGTCGGGACTAGCGGGGGGGCCAGGAACCTACGAGCAGTACTTC. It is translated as CASSLSGLAGGPGTYEQYF.

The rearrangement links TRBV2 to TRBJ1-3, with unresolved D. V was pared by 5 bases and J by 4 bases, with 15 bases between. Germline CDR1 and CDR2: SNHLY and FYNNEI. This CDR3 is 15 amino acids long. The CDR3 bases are TGTGCCAGCAGTCTATACGAAGGGAACGGAAACACCATATATTTT. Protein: CASSLYEGNGNTIYF.

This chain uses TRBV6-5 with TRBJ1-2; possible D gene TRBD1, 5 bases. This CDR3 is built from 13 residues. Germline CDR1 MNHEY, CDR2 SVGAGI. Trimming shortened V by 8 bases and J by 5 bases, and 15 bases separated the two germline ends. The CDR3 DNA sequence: TGTGCCAGCCACTGGGGCGCAGGGTATGGCTACACCTTC. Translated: CASHWGAGYGYTF.

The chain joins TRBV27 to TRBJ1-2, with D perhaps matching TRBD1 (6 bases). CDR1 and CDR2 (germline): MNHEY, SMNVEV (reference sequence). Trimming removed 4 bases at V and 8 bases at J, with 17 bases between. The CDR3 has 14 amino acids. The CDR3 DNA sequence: TGTGCCAGCAGTTCCCAGGGGTATCTTGGGGGCTACACCTTC. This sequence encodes CASSSQGYLGGYTF.

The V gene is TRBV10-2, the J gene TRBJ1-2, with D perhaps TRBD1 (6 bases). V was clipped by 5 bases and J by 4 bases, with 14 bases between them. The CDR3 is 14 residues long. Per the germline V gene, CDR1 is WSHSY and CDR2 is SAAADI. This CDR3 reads CASSPSSGVYGYTF. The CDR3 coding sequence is TGCGCCAGCAGTCCCTCATCAGGGGTCTATGGCTACACCTTC.

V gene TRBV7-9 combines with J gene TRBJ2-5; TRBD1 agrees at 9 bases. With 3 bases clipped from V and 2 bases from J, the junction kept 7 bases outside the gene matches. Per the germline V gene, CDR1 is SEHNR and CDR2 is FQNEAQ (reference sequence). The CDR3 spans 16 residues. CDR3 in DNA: TGTGCCAGCAGCTTGACCACAGGGGGCATTCAAGAGACCCAGTACTTC. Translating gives CASSLTTGGIQETQYF.

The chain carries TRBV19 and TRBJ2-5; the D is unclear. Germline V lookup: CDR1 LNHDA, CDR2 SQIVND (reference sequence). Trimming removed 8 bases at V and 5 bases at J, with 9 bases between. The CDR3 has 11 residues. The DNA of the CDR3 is TGTGCCAGTCTCCAAGGGGAGACCCAGTACTTC. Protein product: CASLQGETQYF.

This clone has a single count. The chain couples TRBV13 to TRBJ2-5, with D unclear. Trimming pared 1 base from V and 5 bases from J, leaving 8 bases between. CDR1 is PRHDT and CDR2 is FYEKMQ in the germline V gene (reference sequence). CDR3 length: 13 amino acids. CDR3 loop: CASSLVATETQYF. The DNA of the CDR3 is TGTGCCAGCAGCTTAGTGGCGACCGAGACCCAGTACTTC.

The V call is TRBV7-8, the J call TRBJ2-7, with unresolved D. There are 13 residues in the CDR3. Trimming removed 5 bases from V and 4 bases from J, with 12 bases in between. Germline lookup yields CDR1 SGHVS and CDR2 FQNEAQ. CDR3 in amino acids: CASSPAVSYEQYF. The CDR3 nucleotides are TGTGCCAGCAGCCCCGCCGTAAGTTACGAGCAGTACTTC.

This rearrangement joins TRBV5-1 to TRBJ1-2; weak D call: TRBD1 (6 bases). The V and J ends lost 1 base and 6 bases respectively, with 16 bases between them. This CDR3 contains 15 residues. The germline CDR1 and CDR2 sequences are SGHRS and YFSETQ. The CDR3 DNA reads TGCGCCAGCAGCTTGTCGGCAGGGGCGTCGGATGGCTACACCTTC. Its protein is CASSLSAGASDGYTF. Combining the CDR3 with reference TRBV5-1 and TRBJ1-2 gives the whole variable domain KAGVTQTPRYLIKTRGQQVTLSCSPISGHRSVSWYQQTPGQGLQFLFEYFSETQRNKGNFPGRFSGRQFSNSRSEMNVSTLELGDSALYLCASSLSAGASDGYTFGSGTRLTVV.

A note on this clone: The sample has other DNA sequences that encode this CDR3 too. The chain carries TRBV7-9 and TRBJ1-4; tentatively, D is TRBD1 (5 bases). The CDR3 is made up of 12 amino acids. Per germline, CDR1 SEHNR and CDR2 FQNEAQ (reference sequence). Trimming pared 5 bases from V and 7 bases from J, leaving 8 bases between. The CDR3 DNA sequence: TGTGCCAGCAGCCCCCAGGGTGAAAAACTGTTTTTT. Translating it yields CASSPQGEKLFF.

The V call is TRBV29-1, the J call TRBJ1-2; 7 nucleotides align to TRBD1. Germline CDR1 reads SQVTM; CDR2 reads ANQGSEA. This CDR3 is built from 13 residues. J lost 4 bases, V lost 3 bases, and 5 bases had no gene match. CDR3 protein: CSVEAGGGYGYTF. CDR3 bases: TGCAGCGTTGAGGCAGGGGGAGGCTATGGCTACACCTTC.

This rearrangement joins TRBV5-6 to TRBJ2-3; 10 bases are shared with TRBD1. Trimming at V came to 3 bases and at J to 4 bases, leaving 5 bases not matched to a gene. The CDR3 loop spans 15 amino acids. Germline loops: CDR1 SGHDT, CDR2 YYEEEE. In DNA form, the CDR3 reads TGTGCCAGCAGCTCCGGGACAGGGGCGGCAGATACGCAGTATTTT. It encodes CASSSGTGAADTQYF.

CDR3 coding DNA: TGTGCCACCAGCAGGGGACGGAGTTCTAGCACAGATACGCAGTATTTT. It translates to CATSRGRSSSTDTQYF. The gene calls are TRBV15 and TRBJ2-3, with D perhaps TRBD1 or TRBD2 (5 bases each). Germline V gives CDR1 LNHNV, CDR2 YYDKDF (reference sequence). V gave up 3 bases and J gave up 0 bases, with 13 bases separating them. The CDR3 spans 16 residues.

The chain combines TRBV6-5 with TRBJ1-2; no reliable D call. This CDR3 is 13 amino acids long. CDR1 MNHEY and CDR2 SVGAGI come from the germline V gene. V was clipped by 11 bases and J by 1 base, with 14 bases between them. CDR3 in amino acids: CALFRENNYGYTF. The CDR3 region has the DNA TGTGCCCTCTTTAGGGAAAATAACTATGGCTACACCTTC.

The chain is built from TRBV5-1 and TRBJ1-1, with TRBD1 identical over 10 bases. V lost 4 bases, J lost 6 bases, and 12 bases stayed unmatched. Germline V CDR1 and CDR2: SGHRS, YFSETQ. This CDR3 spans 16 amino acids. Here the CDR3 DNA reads TGCGCCAGCAGCCCACGTCACGGACAGGGGGAGGCTGAAGCTTTCTTT. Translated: CASSPRHGQGEAEAFF.

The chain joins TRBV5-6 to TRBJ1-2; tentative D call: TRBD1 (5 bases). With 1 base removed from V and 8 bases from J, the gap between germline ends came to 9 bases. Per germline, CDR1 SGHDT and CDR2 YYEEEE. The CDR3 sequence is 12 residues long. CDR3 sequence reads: CASSLRDQGYTF. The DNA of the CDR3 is TGTGCCAGCAGCTTGCGGGACCAGGGCTACACCTTC.

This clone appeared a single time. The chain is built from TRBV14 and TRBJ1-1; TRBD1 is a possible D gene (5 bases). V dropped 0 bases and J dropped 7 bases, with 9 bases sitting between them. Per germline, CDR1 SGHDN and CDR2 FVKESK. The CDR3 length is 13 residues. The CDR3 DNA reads TGTGCCAGCAGCCAAGACTGGGGCGGTGAAGCTTTCTTT. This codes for CASSQDWGGEAFF.

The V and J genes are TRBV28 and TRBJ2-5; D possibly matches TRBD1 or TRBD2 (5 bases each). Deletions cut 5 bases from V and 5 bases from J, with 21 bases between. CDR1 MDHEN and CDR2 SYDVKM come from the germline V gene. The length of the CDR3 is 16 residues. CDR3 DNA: TGTGCCAGCAGTCCCCTCCGGGGCGGAACCAGGGAGACCCAGTACTTC. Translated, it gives CASSPLRGGTRETQYF.

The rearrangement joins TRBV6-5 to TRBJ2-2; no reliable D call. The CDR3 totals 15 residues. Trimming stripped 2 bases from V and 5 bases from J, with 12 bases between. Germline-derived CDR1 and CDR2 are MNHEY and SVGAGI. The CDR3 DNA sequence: TGTGCCAGCAGTTACGCCCGGCGGTTGACCGGGGAGCTGTTTTTT. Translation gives CASSYARRLTGELFF.

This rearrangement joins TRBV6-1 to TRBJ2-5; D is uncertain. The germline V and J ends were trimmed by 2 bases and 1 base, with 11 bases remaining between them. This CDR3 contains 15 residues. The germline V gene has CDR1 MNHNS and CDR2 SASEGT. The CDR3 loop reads CASSERPRSQETQYF. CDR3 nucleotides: TGTGCCAGCAGTGAAAGGCCGCGGAGCCAAGAGACCCAGTACTTC.

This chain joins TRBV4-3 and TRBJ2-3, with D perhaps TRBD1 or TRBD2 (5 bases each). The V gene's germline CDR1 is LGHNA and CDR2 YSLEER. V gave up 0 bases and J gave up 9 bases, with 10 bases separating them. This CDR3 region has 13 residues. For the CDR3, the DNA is TGCGCCAGCAGCCAAGAATCGAGGGACACGCAGTATTTT. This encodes CASSQESRDTQYF.

The CDR3 DNA is TGTGCCAGCAGCTTGGTTGGGACAGGGTACACTGAAGCTTTCTTT. This sequence encodes CASSLVGTGYTEAFF. The chain combines TRBV5-4 with TRBJ1-1; 9 nucleotides line up with TRBD1. In germline, CDR1 is SGHNT, CDR2 YYREEE (reference sequence). The V segment lost 0 bases and the J segment 3 bases; nucleotides outside the gene matches: 3. CDR3 size: 15 residues.

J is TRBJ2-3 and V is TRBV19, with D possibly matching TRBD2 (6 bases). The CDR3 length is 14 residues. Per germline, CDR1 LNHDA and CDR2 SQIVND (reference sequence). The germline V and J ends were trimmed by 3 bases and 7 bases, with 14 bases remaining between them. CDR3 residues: CASSIRLGVNTQYF. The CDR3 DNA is TGTGCCAGTAGTATTCGACTAGGCGTAAATACGCAGTATTTT.

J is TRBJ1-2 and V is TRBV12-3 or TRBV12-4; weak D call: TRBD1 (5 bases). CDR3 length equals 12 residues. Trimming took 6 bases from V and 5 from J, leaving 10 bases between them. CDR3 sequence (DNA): TGTGCCAGCAGCCCTGGGGGGTATGGCTACACCTTC. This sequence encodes CASSPGGYGYTF.

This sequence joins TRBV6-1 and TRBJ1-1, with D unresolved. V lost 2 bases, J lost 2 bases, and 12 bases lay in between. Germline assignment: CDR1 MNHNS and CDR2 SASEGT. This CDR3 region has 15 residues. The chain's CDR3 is CASSERSGSNTEAFF. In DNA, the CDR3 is TGTGCCAGCAGTGAACGGTCCGGGTCCAACACTGAAGCTTTCTTT.

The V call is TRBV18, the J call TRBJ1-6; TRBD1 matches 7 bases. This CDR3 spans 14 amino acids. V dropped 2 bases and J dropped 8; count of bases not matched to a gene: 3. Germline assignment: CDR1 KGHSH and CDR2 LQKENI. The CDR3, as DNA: TGTGCCAGCTCACCAACGCAGGGGGATTCACCCCTCCACTTT. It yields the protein CASSPTQGDSPLHF.